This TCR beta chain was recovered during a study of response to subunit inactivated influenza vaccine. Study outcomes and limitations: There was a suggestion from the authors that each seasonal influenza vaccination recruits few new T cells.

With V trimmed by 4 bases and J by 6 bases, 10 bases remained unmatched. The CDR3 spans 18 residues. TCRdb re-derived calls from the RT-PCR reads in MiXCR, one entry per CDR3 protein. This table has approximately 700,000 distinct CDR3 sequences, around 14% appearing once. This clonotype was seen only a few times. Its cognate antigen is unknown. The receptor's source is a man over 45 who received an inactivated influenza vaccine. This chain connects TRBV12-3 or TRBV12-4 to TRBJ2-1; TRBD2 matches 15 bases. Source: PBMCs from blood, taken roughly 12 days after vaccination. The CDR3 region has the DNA TGTGCCAGCAGTTCAGTGACCGGACTAGCGGGGGGGGTCAATGAGCAGTTCTTC. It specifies CASSSVTGLAGGVNEQFF.